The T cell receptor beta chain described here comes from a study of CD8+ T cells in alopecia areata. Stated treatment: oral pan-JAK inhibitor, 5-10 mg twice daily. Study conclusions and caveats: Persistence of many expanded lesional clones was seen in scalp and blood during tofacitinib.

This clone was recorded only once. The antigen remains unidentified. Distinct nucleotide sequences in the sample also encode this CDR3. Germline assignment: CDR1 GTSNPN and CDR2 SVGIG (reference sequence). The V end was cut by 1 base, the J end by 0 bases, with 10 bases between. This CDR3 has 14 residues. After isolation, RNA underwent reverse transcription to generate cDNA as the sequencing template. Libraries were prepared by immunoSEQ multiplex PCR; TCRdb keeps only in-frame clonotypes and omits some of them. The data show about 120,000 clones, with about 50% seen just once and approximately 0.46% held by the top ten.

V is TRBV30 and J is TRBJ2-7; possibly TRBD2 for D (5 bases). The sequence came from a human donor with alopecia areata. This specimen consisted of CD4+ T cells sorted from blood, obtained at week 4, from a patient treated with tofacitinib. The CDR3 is CAWSGGGSSYEQYF. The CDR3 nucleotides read TGTGCCTGGAGTGGGGGTGGGAGCTCCTACGAGCAGTACTTC.